This T cell receptor beta chain was identified during a study of molecular identifiers for immune sequencing clone quantification. Study observations and caveats: Clones above 20 RNA copies contained over 97% of effector molecules but under 1% of naive ones.

Germline V gene data show CDR1 as SEHNR and CDR2 as FQNEAQ (reference sequence). This CDR3 has 13 amino acids. V shed 6 bases and J shed 0 bases, with 6 bases lying between them. TCRdb used MiXCR to reprocess the PCR reads, holding one entry per CDR3 protein. The sample carries approximately 670,000 distinct CDR3 sequences, 15% to 20% recorded once. At least ten counts were recorded for this clonotype. Its cognate antigen is unknown. The sequence derives from a human donor in good health. Some libraries in this study had Jurkat cell RNA spiked in. Sequencing used naive CD8+ T cells from blood, with Jurkat cell RNA spiked in. Noted subset: FACS-sorted CD8+CD4-CCR7+CD45RA+ naive T cells. V gene TRBV7-9 combines with J gene TRBJ1-5; the D is unclear. As DNA, the CDR3 is TGTGCCAGCAGGGGGAATAGCAATCAGCCCCAGCATTTT. Amino acids: CASRGNSNQPQHF.